The rows below give T cell receptor beta chains drawn from one sample of a study of identical twins. TCRdb ran MiXCR on the 5' RACE reads and lists one entry per CDR3 protein. In the table there are roughly 630,000 distinct CDR3 sequences, around 7.4% of which are singletons. These data were likewise used in another study, on yellow fever vaccine responses in identical twins.

The sample comprised PBMCs. These receptors all come from a woman younger than 35 in good health. The CDR3 runs from the conserved cysteine through the conserved F or W. A D gene is named only where the DNA matches it firmly.

j_call v_call d_call cdr3_length cdr3_aa
TRBJ2-1 TRBV12-3/TRBV12-4 TRBD1 14 CASSSRTGKGEQFF
TRBJ2-1 TRBV6-5 TRBD2 15 CASSYSGGAGNEQFF
TRBJ2-1 TRBV7-9 TRBD1 16 CASSPKNGQGRNEQFF
TRBJ2-5 TRBV2 - 13 CASSRSFQETQYF
TRBJ1-3 TRBV12-3/TRBV12-4 - 11 CASSFENTIYF
TRBJ2-7 TRBV12-5 - 14 CASGIYSGSYEQYF
TRBJ2-5 TRBV20-1 TRBD1 15 CSARGSTGGSETQYF
TRBJ2-1 TRBV3-1 TRBD2 17 CASSQAAIAGGDNEQFF
TRBJ2-7 TRBV9 TRBD2 15 CASSEAPSGSYEQYF
TRBJ2-5 TRBV20-1 - 13 CSARYRNLETQYF
TRBJ1-1 TRBV5-1 - 19 CASSLVGTRSSNVETEAFF